The 9 T cell receptor beta chains in this list originate from one sample, sequenced in a study of blood T cells in healthy people across ages (dated by TCRdb to about 2015). Library generation was performed with 5' RACE. Instrument on record: Illumina HiSeq 2500. A second PCR of about 6 to 11 cycles was run with a J-beta primer mix and a sample-barcoded 5' primer. TCRdb itself trimmed the public reads at Q25 with fastp, ran MiXCR and retained productive beta chains. Merged by CDR3 protein, the rows form single entries marked with the most common genes and DNA. Within this sample are about 720,000 distinct CDR3 sequences, with 20% to 25% of them counted one time only. The top ten clonotypes cover around a fifth of the sample. The material sequenced was blood. These receptors came from a man between 65 and 85 years old in good health.

The rearrangement links TRBV12-3 or TRBV12-4 to TRBJ1-1, with D perhaps matching TRBD1 (5 bases). This CDR3 spans 13 amino acids. Between the trimmed V and J ends, which lost 10 bases and 4 bases, there was a span of 16 bases. The CDR3 here is CAISDGGGTEAFF. The CDR3 DNA sequence: TGTGCCATTTCCGACGGGGGAGGCACTGAAGCTTTCTTT.

The CDR3 sequence: CSAQRGSEQFF. CDR3 DNA sequence: TGCAGTGCACAACGCGGGAGTGAGCAGTTCTTC. This sequence joins TRBV20-1 and TRBJ2-1; 7 nucleotides line up with TRBD2. The germline V gene has CDR1 DFQATT and CDR2 SNEGSKA (reference sequence). This CDR3 contains 11 residues. With 6 bases clipped from V and 9 bases from J, the junction kept 5 bases outside the gene matches.

The sample holds a few counts of this clonotype. CDR3 bases: TGTGCCAGCAGCCCCGGGACAGGGGGAGTGGTCTATGGCTACACCTTC. The encoded protein is CASSPGTGGVVYGYTF. V and J are TRBV5-6 and TRBJ1-2; 11 positions agree with TRBD1. The CDR3 runs to 16 residues. The germline V gene has CDR1 SGHDT and CDR2 YYEEEE. V was clipped by 4 bases and J by 4 bases; unmatched bases: 9. The variable domain in full, completed from reference TRBV5-6 and TRBJ1-2, reads DAGVTQSPTHLIKTRGQQVTLRCSPKSGHDTVSWYQQALGQGPQFIFQYYEEEERQRGNFPDRFSGHQFPNYSSELNVNALLLGDSALYLCASSPGTGGVVYGYTFGSGTRLTVV.

This clonotype appeared many times. This chain joins TRBV4-3 and TRBJ2-1, with D perhaps TRBD2 (6 bases). CDR1 and CDR2 (germline): LGHNA, YSLEER. The CDR3 sequence is 16 residues long. V lost 0 bases, J lost 6 bases, and 15 bases lay in between. CDR3 nucleotides: TGCGCCAGCAGCCAAGATGGGAGGTTGACCTTCAATGAGCAGTTCTTC. Translating it yields CASSQDGRLTFNEQFF.

In this sample, this clonotype turned up a few times. This rearrangement joins TRBV28 to TRBJ2-5; 10 nucleotides match TRBD1. CDR3 length equals 16 residues. The germline CDR1 and CDR2 sequences are MDHEN and SYDVKM. V dropped 5 bases and J dropped 3; count of bases not matched to a gene: 9. The CDR3 is CASSPSGTGVEETQYF. Here the CDR3 DNA reads TGTGCCAGCAGTCCGTCCGGGACAGGGGTGGAAGAGACCCAGTACTTC. The whole variable domain, remainder taken from reference TRBV28 and TRBJ2-5, is DVKVTQSSRYLVKRTGEKVFLECVQDMDHENMFWYRQDPGLGLRLIYFSYDVKMKEKGDIPEGYSVSREKKERFSLILESASTNQTSMYLCASSPSGTGVEETQYFGPGTRLLVL.

This rearrangement joins TRBV24-1 to TRBJ1-2; 7 bases are a match to TRBD1. J was trimmed by 4 bases and V by 3 bases; bases with no gene match: 4. CDR1 KGHDR and CDR2 SFDVKD come from the germline V gene. This CDR3 spans 14 amino acids. For the CDR3, the DNA is TGTGCCACCAGTGATCGGGACAGAATCTATGGCTACACCTTC. It is translated as CATSDRDRIYGYTF.

The V and J genes are TRBV20-1 and TRBJ1-1, with 11 bases identical to TRBD1. The germline V gene encodes CDR1 DFQATT and CDR2 SNEGSKA (reference sequence). The CDR3 sequence is 14 residues long. V lost 1 base, J lost 5 bases, and 3 bases stayed unmatched. The CDR3 bases are TGCAGTGCTAGAGGGACAGGGGGCCGTACTGAAGCTTTCTTT. Residues: CSARGTGGRTEAFF.

V and J are TRBV2 and TRBJ1-2; D is unresolved. The germline gives CDR1 SNHLY, CDR2 FYNNEI. CDR3 length: 13 amino acids. Trimming took 3 bases from V and 1 from J, leaving 6 bases between them. The CDR3 protein is CASSEEYNYGYTF. In DNA form, the CDR3 reads TGTGCCAGCAGTGAGGAGTATAACTATGGCTACACCTTC.

This clonotype has only a few counts. The rearrangement joins TRBV24-1 to TRBJ2-1, with D perhaps given as TRBD1 or TRBD2 (6 bases each). Germline V lookup: CDR1 KGHDR, CDR2 SFDVKD. Trimming pared 4 bases from V and 8 bases from J, leaving 23 bases between. The CDR3 is made up of 17 amino acids. CDR3 residues: CATSDNRGQGRKDEQFF. The CDR3 bases are TGTGCCACCAGTGACAACCGGGGGCAGGGGAGGAAAGATGAGCAGTTCTTC.